The source of this TCR beta chain is a study of T-cell reconstitution after alpha-beta-depleted transplantation in children. Trimming shortened V by 5 bases and J by 7 bases, and 14 bases separated the two germline ends. CDR1 is SQVTM and CDR2 is ANQGSEA in the germline V gene. The CDR3 extends over 12 amino acids. Unique molecular identifiers were used in preparing the TCRbeta library. TCRdb ran MiXCR on the PCR reads and lists one entry per CDR3 protein. Counted here are 150,000 to 250,000 distinct CDR3 sequences, roughly 15% occurring once; the ten biggest clones make up less than 15%. This clonotype was detected ten times or more.

This chain connects TRBV29-1 to TRBJ1-2; D uncertain. Sample: PBMCs from the stem cell graft donor, taken from the stem cell graft. The TCR was taken from a human donor who donated a stem cell graft to a child with acute lymphoblastic leukemia. CDR3: CSVRKGGTGYTF. CDR3 nucleotide sequence: TGCAGCGTTAGAAAGGGAGGAACTGGCTACACCTTC.